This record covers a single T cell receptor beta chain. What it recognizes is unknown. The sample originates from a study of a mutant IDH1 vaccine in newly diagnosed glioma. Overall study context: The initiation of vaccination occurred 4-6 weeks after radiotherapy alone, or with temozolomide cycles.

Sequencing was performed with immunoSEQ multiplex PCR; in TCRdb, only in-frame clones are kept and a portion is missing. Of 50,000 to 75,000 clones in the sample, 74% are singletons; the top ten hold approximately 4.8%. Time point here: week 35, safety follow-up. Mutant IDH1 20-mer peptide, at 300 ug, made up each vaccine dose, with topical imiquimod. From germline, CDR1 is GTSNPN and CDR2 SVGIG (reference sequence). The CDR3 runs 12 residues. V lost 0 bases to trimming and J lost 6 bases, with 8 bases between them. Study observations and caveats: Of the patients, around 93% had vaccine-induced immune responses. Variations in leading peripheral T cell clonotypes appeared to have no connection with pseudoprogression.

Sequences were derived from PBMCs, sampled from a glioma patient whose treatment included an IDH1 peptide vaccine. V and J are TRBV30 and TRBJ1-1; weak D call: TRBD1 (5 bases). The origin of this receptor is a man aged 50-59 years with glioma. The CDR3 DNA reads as TGTGCCTGGAGTGTACTAGGGGCTGAAGCTTTCTTT. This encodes CAWSVLGAEAFF.